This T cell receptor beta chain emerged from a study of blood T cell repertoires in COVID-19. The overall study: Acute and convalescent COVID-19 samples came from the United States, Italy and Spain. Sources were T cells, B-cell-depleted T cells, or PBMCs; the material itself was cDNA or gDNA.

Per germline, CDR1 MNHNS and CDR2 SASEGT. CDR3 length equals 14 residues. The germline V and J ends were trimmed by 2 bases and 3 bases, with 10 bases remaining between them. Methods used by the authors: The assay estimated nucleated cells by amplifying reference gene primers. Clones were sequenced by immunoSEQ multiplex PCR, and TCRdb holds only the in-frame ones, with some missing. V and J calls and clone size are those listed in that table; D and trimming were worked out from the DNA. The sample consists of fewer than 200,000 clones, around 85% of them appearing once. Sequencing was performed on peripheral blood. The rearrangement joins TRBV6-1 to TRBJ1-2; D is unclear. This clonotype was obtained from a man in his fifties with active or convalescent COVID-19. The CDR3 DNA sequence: TGTGCCAGCAGTGAAATAACAGTGGACTATGGCTACACCTTC. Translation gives CASSEITVDYGYTF.